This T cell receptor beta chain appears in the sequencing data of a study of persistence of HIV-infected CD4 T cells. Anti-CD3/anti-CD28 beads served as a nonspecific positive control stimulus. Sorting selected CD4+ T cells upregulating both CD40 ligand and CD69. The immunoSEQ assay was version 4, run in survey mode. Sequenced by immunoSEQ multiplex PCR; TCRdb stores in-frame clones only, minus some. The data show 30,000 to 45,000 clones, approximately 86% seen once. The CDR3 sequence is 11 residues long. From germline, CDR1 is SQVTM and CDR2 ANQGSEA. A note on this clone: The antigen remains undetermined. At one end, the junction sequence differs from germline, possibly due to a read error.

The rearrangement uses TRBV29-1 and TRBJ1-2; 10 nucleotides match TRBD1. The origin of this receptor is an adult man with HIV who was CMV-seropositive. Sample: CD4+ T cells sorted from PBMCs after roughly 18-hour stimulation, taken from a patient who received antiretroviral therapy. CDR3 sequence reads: CSVELRQGASF. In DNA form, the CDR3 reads TGCAGCGTTGAGTTGAGACAGGGGGCTTCCTTC.